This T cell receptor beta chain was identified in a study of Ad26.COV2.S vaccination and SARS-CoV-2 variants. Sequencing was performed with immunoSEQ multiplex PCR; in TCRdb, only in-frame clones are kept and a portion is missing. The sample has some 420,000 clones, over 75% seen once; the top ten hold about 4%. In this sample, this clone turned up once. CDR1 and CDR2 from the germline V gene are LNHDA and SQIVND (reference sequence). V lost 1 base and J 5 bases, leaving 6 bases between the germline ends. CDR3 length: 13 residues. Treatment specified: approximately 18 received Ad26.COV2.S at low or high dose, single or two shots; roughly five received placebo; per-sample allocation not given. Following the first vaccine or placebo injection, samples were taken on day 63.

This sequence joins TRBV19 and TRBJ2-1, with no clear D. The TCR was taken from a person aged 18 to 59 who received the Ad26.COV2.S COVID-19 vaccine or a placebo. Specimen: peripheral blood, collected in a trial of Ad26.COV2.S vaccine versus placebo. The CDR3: CASSIAPHNEQFF. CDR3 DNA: TGTGCCAGTAGTATAGCACCCCACAATGAGCAGTTCTTC.